Below are 9 T cell receptor beta chains sequenced from a single sample in a study of cytomegalovirus exposure and HLA in healthy donors. The PCR was carried out with 60 Vbeta primers and 13 Jbeta primers. TCRdb keeps only in-frame clones here, not all; method: immunoSEQ multiplex PCR. This sample has 150,000 to 200,000 clones, with over 70% found just once. Sequenced sample: PBMCs. The receptors derive from a man over 45 in good health and CMV-seropositive.

The chain combines TRBV11-3 with TRBJ1-3; the D gene is possibly TRBD1 (5 bases). This CDR3 has 16 amino acids. Germline CDR1 SGHNT, CDR2 YENEEA. The germline V and J ends were trimmed by 3 bases and 0 bases, with 12 bases remaining between them. The CDR3 DNA reads as TGTGCCAGCAGCTTCCCCGACAGCCTCTCTGGAAACACCATATATTTT. The encoded protein is CASSFPDSLSGNTIYF.

The chain recombines TRBV7-9 with TRBJ2-7; TRBD2 matches at 9 bases. The trim removed 2 bases at V and 4 bases at J, leaving 9 bases unmatched. CDR1 is SEHNR and CDR2 is FQNEAQ in the germline V gene (reference sequence). This CDR3 has 16 amino acids. CDR3: CASSLNRGGGAYEQYF. As DNA, the CDR3 is TGTGCCAGCAGCTTAAATCGCGGCGGGGGGGCTTACGAGCAGTACTTC. Together with reference TRBV7-9 and TRBJ2-7, the CDR3 gives the full variable domain: DTGVSQNPRHKITKRGQNVTFRCDPISEHNRLYWYRQTLGQGPEFLTYFQNEAQLEKSRLLSDRFSAERPKGSFSTLEIQRTEQGDSAMYLCASSLNRGGGAYEQYFGPGTRLTVT.

This chain uses TRBV5-1 with TRBJ1-2; TRBD1 aligns across 8 bases. J lost 4 bases, V lost 3 bases, and 5 bases had no gene match. This CDR3 has 14 residues. Germline V gives CDR1 SGHRS, CDR2 YFSETQ. CDR3 DNA sequence: TGCGCCAGCAGCTCAAACGGACAGGGCTATGGCTACACCTTC. Protein: CASSSNGQGYGYTF.

The V gene is TRBV6-1, the J gene TRBJ1-3; 7 bases align to TRBD1. The V and J ends lost 6 bases and 7 bases, in that order; junction bases with no gene match: 9. This CDR3 contains 14 residues. The germline gives CDR1 MNHNS, CDR2 SASEGT. The CDR3: CASRGTVDRNTIYF. CDR3 bases: TGTGCCAGCAGGGGGACAGTAGATAGGAACACCATATATTTT.

This chain uses TRBV5-1 with TRBJ1-1, with a possible D match to TRBD1 (6 bases). CDR3 length: 16 amino acids. The germline V and J ends were trimmed by 5 bases and 6 bases, with 23 bases remaining between them. Germline CDR1 reads SGHRS; CDR2 reads YFSETQ. CDR3 protein: CASRLRGAIGSAEAFF. Written as DNA, the CDR3 is TGCGCCAGCAGGCTTCGGGGGGCAATCGGATCGGCTGAAGCTTTCTTT. The full variable domain, rest sourced from reference TRBV5-1 and TRBJ1-1, is KAGVTQTPRYLIKTRGQQVTLSCSPISGHRSVSWYQQTPGQGLQFLFEYFSETQRNKGNFPGRFSGRQFSNSRSEMNVSTLELGDSALYLCASRLRGAIGSAEAFFGQGTRLTVV.

The gene calls are TRBV7-9 and TRBJ1-5; 8 bases are a match to TRBD1. V shed 4 bases, J shed 3 bases, and the junction held 5 bases outside the gene matches. Germline V CDR1 and CDR2: SEHNR, FQNEAQ (reference sequence). There are 15 residues in the CDR3. CDR3 sequence (DNA): TGTGCCAGCAGCTCCGCAGGGGGCCCCAATCAGCCCCAGCATTTT. Its translation: CASSSAGGPNQPQHF.

The chain couples TRBV29-1 to TRBJ1-1; no definite D call. Germline CDR1 and CDR2: SQVTM and ANQGSEA. Trimming took 7 bases from V and 0 from J, leaving 9 bases between them. CDR3 size: 12 residues. CDR3 nucleotide sequence: TGCAGCGCGCGGCAGATGAACACTGAAGCTTTCTTT. Its translation: CSARQMNTEAFF. Full variable domain (outside the CDR3, taken from reference TRBV29-1 and TRBJ1-1): SAVISQKPSRDICQRGTSLTIQCQVDSQVTMMFWYRQQPGQSLTLIATANQGSEATYESGFVIDKFPISRPNLTFSTLTVSNMSPEDSSIYLCSARQMNTEAFFGQGTRLTVV.

A remark on this clone: One end of the junction does not line up with germline, which may come from a read error. J is TRBJ2-1 and V is TRBV5-1; 10 nucleotides match TRBD2. Germline V gene data show CDR1 as SGHRS and CDR2 as YFSETQ. The CDR3 sequence is 16 residues long. The DNA of the CDR3 is TGCGCCAGCAGCTTGGGACTAGCGGGTTCCTGCAATGAGCAGTTCTTC. Translating gives CASSLGLAGSCNEQFF.

The rearrangement uses TRBV30 and TRBJ2-7; D may be TRBD2 (5 bases). The CDR3 runs to 14 residues. The germline V gene has CDR1 GTSNPN and CDR2 SVGIG (reference sequence). Trimming took 6 bases from V and 0 from J, leaving 15 bases between them. This CDR3 reads CACASEDFSYEQYF. CDR3 nucleotide sequence: TGTGCCTGCGCGTCGGAGGATTTCTCCTACGAGCAGTACTTC.